The 28 T cell receptor beta chains below come from one sample, sequenced in a study of control samples from healthy donors and cancer patients. TCRdb's table, derived via immunoSEQ multiplex PCR, lists solely in-frame clones and lacks some. The sample consists of tens of thousands of clones, more than 85% of them appearing once. Material for sequencing was blood. The receptors stem from a woman aged 25 to 45 in good health.

This chain links TRBV28 with TRBJ2-1, with 11 bases lining up with TRBD1. This CDR3 has 17 residues. V trimming: 1 base; J trimming: 6 bases; junction bases outside the gene matches: 8. Germline V gene data show CDR1 as MDHEN and CDR2 as SYDVKM. This CDR3 reads CASSLLVGGTGGNEQFF. CDR3 sequence (DNA): TGTGCCAGCAGTTTATTAGTAGGAGGGACAGGGGGCAATGAGCAGTTCTTC.

The chain has TRBV25-1 and TRBJ1-2; D is undetermined. The germline V gene encodes CDR1 MGHDK and CDR2 SYGVNS. The V and J ends lost 7 bases and 4 bases respectively, with 13 bases between them. The CDR3 loop spans 13 amino acids. This CDR3 reads CASTAEEFYGYTF. The CDR3, as DNA: TGTGCCAGCACGGCAGAGGAGTTCTATGGCTACACCTTC.

The V gene is TRBV6-5, the J gene TRBJ2-3; 7 bases match TRBD1. The CDR3 has 15 amino acids. The V segment lost 10 bases and the J segment 3 bases; nucleotides outside the gene matches: 13. Looked up from germline, CDR1 is MNHEY and CDR2 is SVGAGI. The DNA of the CDR3 is TGTGCCATTCTTCCAGGGGGACGGGGAACAGATACGCAGTATTTT. It codes for CAILPGGRGTDTQYF.

The chain recombines TRBV28 with TRBJ2-7; the D is unclear. V lost 3 bases and J 1 base, leaving 10 bases between the germline ends. Germline loops: CDR1 MDHEN, CDR2 SYDVKM. The CDR3 consists of 14 residues. The CDR3: CASSFQGFSYEQYF. The CDR3 bases are TGTGCCAGCAGTTTCCAAGGGTTTTCCTACGAGCAGTACTTC.

There are a few counts of this clone. The chain couples TRBV10-2 to TRBJ1-5; 7 nucleotides agree with TRBD1. V trimming: 9 bases; J trimming: 0 bases; junction bases outside the gene matches: 5. Germline CDR1 reads WSHSY; CDR2 reads SAAADI. The CDR3 runs to 14 residues. The CDR3 sequence is CARTGQYSNQPQHF. The CDR3 DNA sequence: TGCGCCAGAACGGGACAGTATAGCAATCAGCCCCAGCATTTT.

The rearrangement joins TRBV6-1 to TRBJ1-5; D call uncertain. The germline V and J ends were trimmed by 1 base and 0 bases, with 10 bases remaining between them. Germline V gene data show CDR1 as MNHNS and CDR2 as SASEGT. The CDR3 is 16 residues long. The CDR3 loop reads CASSEEGYNSNQPQHF. In nucleotides, the CDR3 is TGTGCCAGCAGTGAAGAGGGATATAATAGCAATCAGCCCCAGCATTTT.

The chain joins TRBV20-1 to TRBJ1-1; unclear D gene. Trimming left V 1 base short and J 11 bases short, with 11 bases between. This CDR3 region has 11 residues. Per germline, CDR1 DFQATT and CDR2 SNEGSKA (reference sequence). The chain's CDR3 is CSARGLPGAFF. The CDR3 nucleotides read TGCAGTGCTAGAGGACTGCCTGGGGCTTTCTTT.

The chain has TRBV7-5 and TRBJ2-7; TRBD1 is the table's D call and was not checked against the DNA. TRBV7-5 is a listed pseudogene. CDR3 length equals 15 residues. The DNA for the CDR3 is TGTGCCAGAAGCACCCGGGACAGGGGGTTCTACGAGCAGTACTTC. Translated, it gives CARSTRDRGFYEQYF.

The rearrangement uses TRBV11-3 and TRBJ1-4, with TRBD1 identical over 7 bases. CDR3 length: 15 amino acids. The V and J ends lost 5 bases and 2 bases, in that order; junction bases with no gene match: 5. Germline CDR1 is SGHNT and CDR2 is YENEEA. CDR3 region: CASSPDRNTNEKLFF. The DNA of the CDR3 is TGTGCCAGCAGCCCGGACAGGAACACTAATGAAAAACTGTTTTTT. The entire variable domain, with the rest obtained from reference TRBV11-3 and TRBJ1-4, is as follows: EAGVVQSPRYKIIEKKQPVAFWCNPISGHNTLYWYLQNLGQGPELLIRYENEEAVDDSQLPKDRFSAERLKGVDSTLKIQPAELGDSAVYLCASSPDRNTNEKLFFGSGTQLSVL.

This clone has only a few counts. Other DNA sequences in the same sample also yield this CDR3. This chain uses TRBV18 with TRBJ2-7, with 9 bases lining up with TRBD1. Germline V gene data show CDR1 as KGHSH and CDR2 as LQKENI. After removal of 3 bases from V and 0 bases from J, the junction contained 3 bases not matched to a gene. The CDR3 is 15 amino acids. In DNA, the CDR3 is TGTGCCAGCTCACCGGGGACAGGGCCCTCCTACGAGCAGTACTTC. Residues: CASSPGTGPSYEQYF.

The gene calls are TRBV15 and TRBJ2-3; D ambiguous. CDR3 size: 15 residues. Per the germline V gene, CDR1 is LNHNV and CDR2 is YYDKDF (reference sequence). Between the trimmed V and J ends, which lost 1 base and 0 bases, there was a span of 8 bases. In DNA form, the CDR3 reads TGTGCCACCAGCAGAGGGCTAGGTAGCACAGATACGCAGTATTTT. Residues: CATSRGLGSTDTQYF.

This clone was detected once. This rearrangement joins TRBV7-3 to TRBJ2-1; the D gene is possibly TRBD2 (6 bases). Germline values: CDR1 SGHTA, CDR2 FQGTGA. Trimming left V 2 bases short and J 8 bases short, with 19 bases between. The CDR3 loop spans 16 amino acids. CDR3 sequence reads: CASSLEWRERAHEQFF. In DNA form, the CDR3 reads TGTGCCAGCAGCTTAGAATGGAGGGAAAGGGCGCATGAGCAGTTCTTC.

This clone was picked up a small number of times. V usage is TRBV5-4 and J usage is TRBJ1-2, with D hard to call. The ends were cut back, 1 base at V and 1 base at J, with 11 bases in the middle. The CDR3 has 15 amino acids. The germline CDR1 and CDR2 sequences are SGHNT and YYREEE (reference sequence). CDR3 bases: TGTGCCAGCAGCTTGCGGTCGGACCTTAACTATGGCTACACCTTC. Translation gives CASSLRSDLNYGYTF.

V usage is TRBV5-1 and J usage is TRBJ2-3; D is undetermined. Germline V lookup: CDR1 SGHRS, CDR2 YFSETQ. V gave up 5 bases and J gave up 2 bases, with 9 bases separating them. This CDR3 contains 13 residues. The CDR3 region is CASRGGLTDTQYF. The CDR3 DNA reads TGCGCCAGCAGAGGCGGCCTCACAGATACGCAGTATTTT. Variable domain in full (rest from reference TRBV5-1 and TRBJ2-3): KAGVTQTPRYLIKTRGQQVTLSCSPISGHRSVSWYQQTPGQGLQFLFEYFSETQRNKGNFPGRFSGRQFSNSRSEMNVSTLELGDSALYLCASRGGLTDTQYFGPGTRLTVL.

The genes are TRBV10-3 and TRBJ2-5, with D maybe TRBD2 (6 bases). This CDR3 comprises 16 residues. CDR1 is ENHRY, CDR2 SYGVKD, per germline. The V gene lost 0 bases and the J gene lost 2 bases, with 13 bases spanning the gap. The CDR3 DNA reads as TGTGCCATCAGTGAGTCGGGAGGACCCCTACAAGAGACCCAGTACTTC. As protein: CAISESGGPLQETQYF.

This chain connects TRBV2 to TRBJ2-7; D not certain. CDR3 size: 14 residues. The germline gives CDR1 SNHLY, CDR2 FYNNEI. Trimming took 6 bases from V and 6 from J, leaving 18 bases between them. The CDR3 sequence is CASRPTTIGIEQYF. In DNA, the CDR3 is TGTGCCAGCAGACCTACAACTATCGGCATCGAGCAGTACTTC.

The sample holds a few counts of this clone. The chain recombines TRBV3-1 (or the pseudogene TRBV3-2) with TRBJ2-1, with 7 bases aligning to TRBD1. V was clipped by 3 bases and J by 4 bases; unmatched bases: 9. Germline lookup yields CDR1 LGHDT and CDR2 YNNKEL (reference sequence). CDR3 length equals 16 residues. CDR3 DNA: TGTGCCAGCAGCCAGCAAGGGGGCGGCCTTTACAATGAGCAGTTCTTC. It yields the protein CASSQQGGGLYNEQFF.

The J gene is TRBJ2-7, the V gene TRBV4-1; the D call may be TRBD1 or TRBD2 (5 bases each). The V end was cut by 1 base, the J end by 5 bases, with 18 bases between. This CDR3 has 16 amino acids. CDR1 is MGHRA, CDR2 YSYEKL, per germline. This chain's CDR3 is CASSQANTPGTNEQYF. For the CDR3, the DNA is TGCGCCAGCAGCCAAGCGAACACTCCAGGGACCAACGAGCAGTACTTC.

The genes are TRBV9 and TRBJ1-3, with D uncertain. Between the trimmed V and J ends, which lost 3 bases and 8 bases, there was a span of 24 bases. This CDR3 is 17 amino acids long. Germline V CDR1 and CDR2: SGDLS, YYNGEE. The CDR3 spells CASSETGGYSGMDTIYF. The CDR3 coding sequence is TGTGCCAGCAGCGAGACGGGAGGATACTCTGGAATGGACACCATATATTTT.

This clone showed up just once. The CDR3 here is CASSLVLAGVNEQFF. The CDR3 coding sequence is TGTGCCAGCAGCTTAGTCCTAGCGGGAGTCAATGAGCAGTTCTTC. V and J are TRBV7-9 and TRBJ2-1; 10 nucleotides align to TRBD2. There are 15 residues in the CDR3. V was pared by 1 base and J by 6 bases, with 3 bases of the junction left unmatched. Germline values: CDR1 SEHNR, CDR2 FQNEAQ (reference sequence).

The V gene is TRBV2, the J gene TRBJ1-1; D possibly corresponds to TRBD1 (5 bases). Germline CDR1 reads SNHLY; CDR2 reads FYNNEI. This CDR3 spans 12 amino acids. V shed 4 bases and J shed 5 bases, with 8 bases lying between them. The CDR3 DNA follows: TGTGCCAGCAGTGTGTCAGGGACTGAAGCTTTCTTT. Its translation: CASSVSGTEAFF. Full variable domain (remainder filled in from reference TRBV2 and TRBJ1-1): EPEVTQTPSHQVTQMGQEVILRCVPISNHLYFYWYRQILGQKVEFLVSFYNNEISEKSEIFDDQFSVERPDGSNFTLKIRSTKLEDSAMYFCASSVSGTEAFFGQGTRLTVV.

This clone has just a few counts. Other DNA sequences of this sample code for an identical CDR3. The V gene is TRBV6-5, the J gene TRBJ1-5; D is ambiguous. The V end was cut by 2 bases, the J end by 1 base, with 3 bases between. Germline CDR1 reads MNHEY; CDR2 reads SVGAGI. The CDR3 has 13 residues. The CDR3 nucleotides read TGTGCCAGCAGTTACGACAGCAATCAGCCCCAGCATTTT. Translating gives CASSYDSNQPQHF.

The chain joins TRBV18 to TRBJ2-5; 8 bases fit TRBD1. This CDR3 region has 14 residues. Germline V lookup: CDR1 KGHSH, CDR2 LQKENI. The ends lost 6 bases at V and 4 bases at J; junction bases unmatched: 7. The CDR3 spells CASSPQGARETQYF. The CDR3 region has the DNA TGTGCCAGCTCCCCCCAGGGGGCTCGAGAGACCCAGTACTTC.

The chain uses TRBV5-1 and TRBJ2-3; 8 bases agree with TRBD2. J gave up 2 bases and V 4 bases, and 12 bases lay outside the gene matches. The CDR3 contains 17 residues. The germline gives CDR1 SGHRS, CDR2 YFSETQ. CDR3 in amino acids: CASSAGTSNGATDTQYF. CDR3 DNA: TGCGCCAGCAGCGCCGGGACTAGTAATGGGGCCACAGATACGCAGTATTTT. Full variable domain (missing parts from reference TRBV5-1 and TRBJ2-3): KAGVTQTPRYLIKTRGQQVTLSCSPISGHRSVSWYQQTPGQGLQFLFEYFSETQRNKGNFPGRFSGRQFSNSRSEMNVSTLELGDSALYLCASSAGTSNGATDTQYFGPGTRLTVL.

The CDR3 nucleotides are TGTGCCAGCAGTGAAAACAGGCGGGATGAGCAGTTCTTC. Its translation is CASSENRRDEQFF. The chain uses TRBV25-1 and TRBJ2-1; D may correspond to TRBD1 or TRBD2 (5 bases each). Germline V gene lookup returns CDR1 MGHDK and CDR2 SYGVNS. The CDR3 is 13 residues long. The ends were cut back, 2 bases at V and 8 bases at J, with 10 bases in the middle.

Here the CDR3 reads CASSQGRVTTSNEQFF. CDR3 nucleotides: TGCGCCAGCAGCCAAGGGCGCGTGACTACTTCCAATGAGCAGTTCTTC. The V call is TRBV4-1, the J call TRBJ2-1, with D possibly matching TRBD2 (5 bases). Germline V lookup: CDR1 MGHRA, CDR2 YSYEKL. The CDR3 extends over 16 amino acids. V lost 1 base, J lost 6 bases, and 16 bases lay in between.

CDR3 bases: TGTGCCAGTAGTAGTAGCGGGGCCAGCTCCTACGAGCAGTACTTC. Its protein is CASSSSGASSYEQYF. This rearrangement joins TRBV19 to TRBJ2-7, with 8 bases lining up with TRBD2. CDR1 and CDR2 (germline): LNHDA, SQIVND (reference sequence). This CDR3 contains 15 residues. The V and J ends lost 4 bases and 0 bases, in that order; junction bases with no gene match: 5. The full variable domain, with the rest looked up from reference TRBV19 and TRBJ2-7, is DGGITQSPKYLFRKEGQNVTLSCEQNLNHDAMYWYRQDPGQGLRLIYYSQIVNDFQKGDIAEGYSVSREKKESFPLTVTSAQKNPTAFYLCASSSSGASSYEQYFGPGTRLTVT.

This chain uses TRBV5-6 with TRBJ2-3; perhaps TRBD2 as D (7 bases). This CDR3 contains 16 residues. Trimming took off 2 bases at V and 0 bases at J, with 13 bases between the two ends. Germline CDR1 reads SGHDT; CDR2 reads YYEEEE. CDR3 in DNA: TGTGCCAGCAGCTTAGCTGCGGGGGCCAGCACAGATACGCAGTATTTT. Translated, it gives CASSLAAGASTDTQYF.